This passage covers 26 T cell receptor beta chains from one sample sequenced in a study of response to subunit inactivated influenza vaccine. TCRdb redid the calling of the RT-PCR reads with MiXCR, one entry per CDR3 protein. Of 550,000 to 800,000 distinct CDR3 sequences in the sample, 15% to 17% were seen once. The material sequenced was PBMCs from blood, taken about 12 days after vaccination. The source of these receptors is a man aged 50 or older who received an inactivated influenza vaccine.

This clonotype was detected a few times. The V call is TRBV20-1, the J call TRBJ2-1; 7 nucleotides line up with TRBD2. V was pared by 1 base and J by 7 bases, with 4 bases of the junction left unmatched. Germline CDR1 DFQATT, CDR2 SNEGSKA (reference sequence). The CDR3 contains 13 residues. The DNA for the CDR3 is TGCAGTGCTAGAGGGACTAGAATTAATGAGCAGTTCTTC. It encodes CSARGTRINEQFF.

This clonotype showed up just a few times. The chain links TRBV7-2 to TRBJ2-3, with no clear D. Germline V gives CDR1 SGHTA, CDR2 FQGNSA. CDR3 size: 14 residues. Between the trimmed V and J ends, which lost 6 bases and 5 bases, there was a span of 15 bases. In DNA, the CDR3 is TGTGCCAGCAGGTTCTTGGCGTGGGGAGATACGCAGTATTTT. Translated: CASRFLAWGDTQYF.

The V and J genes are TRBV29-1 and TRBJ2-1; 8 positions match TRBD2. CDR3 length: 15 amino acids. Germline loops: CDR1 SQVTM, CDR2 ANQGSEA. After removal of 1 base from V and 3 bases from J, the junction contained 5 bases not matched to a gene. The CDR3 here is CSVEGGSGSYNEQFF. Written as DNA, the CDR3 is TGCAGCGTTGAAGGGGGAAGCGGGAGCTACAATGAGCAGTTCTTC.

This sequence joins TRBV20-1 and TRBJ1-2, with 7 bases aligning to TRBD1. The V segment lost 0 bases and the J segment 7 bases; nucleotides outside the gene matches: 5. The CDR3 consists of 13 residues. Per germline, CDR1 DFQATT and CDR2 SNEGSKA (reference sequence). This CDR3 reads CSAREGTVGGYTF. In nucleotides, the CDR3 is TGCAGTGCTAGAGAGGGGACAGTAGGTGGCTACACCTTC.

This clonotype was seen a few times. The chain has TRBV4-1 and TRBJ2-5; D is possibly TRBD1 or TRBD2 (5 bases each). Germline V gene sequence: CDR1 MGHRA, CDR2 YSYEKL. V gave up 1 base and J gave up 4 bases, with 13 bases separating them. The CDR3 spans 15 residues. CDR3 sequence: CASSQVVGGRETQYF. Here the CDR3 DNA reads TGCGCCAGCAGCCAAGTCGTTGGGGGACGAGAGACCCAGTACTTC.

The chain carries TRBV20-1 and TRBJ2-7, with unresolved D. CDR3 length equals 13 residues. The germline gives CDR1 DFQATT, CDR2 SNEGSKA (reference sequence). Trimming cost V 0 bases and J 4 bases, with 10 bases left between them. CDR3 region: CSARDWMGYEQYF. CDR3 in DNA: TGCAGTGCTAGAGATTGGATGGGGTACGAGCAGTACTTC.

This chain joins TRBV4-1 and TRBJ2-5; 8 bases match TRBD1. The germline V gene encodes CDR1 MGHRA and CDR2 YSYEKL. This CDR3 contains 13 residues. V shed 0 bases, J shed 10 bases, and the junction held 4 bases outside the gene matches. In nucleotides, the CDR3 is TGCGCCAGCAGCCAAGACCAGGGGGCCTTCCAGTACTTC. Its translation is CASSQDQGAFQYF.

The V call is TRBV20-1, the J call TRBJ1-5, with D maybe TRBD1 (5 bases). Germline CDR1 reads DFQATT; CDR2 reads SNEGSKA (reference sequence). Trimming stripped 6 bases from V and 3 bases from J, with 9 bases between. The CDR3 extends over 12 amino acids. The CDR3 DNA sequence: TGCAGTGCCGGACACCTCAATCAGCCCCAGCATTTT. Translation gives CSAGHLNQPQHF.

A few counts support this clonotype. CDR3 sequence (DNA): TGTGCCAGCAGCTTTCTAACCTCCTACGAGCAGTACTTC. Translated, it gives CASSFLTSYEQYF. This chain connects TRBV7-2 to TRBJ2-7; D unresolved. The CDR3 loop spans 13 amino acids. CDR1 SGHTA and CDR2 FQGNSA come from the germline V gene. V lost 3 bases and J 0 bases, leaving 6 bases between the germline ends.

The sample holds many counts of this clonotype. The chain links TRBV7-6 to TRBJ2-2; 8 bases line up with TRBD2. This CDR3 spans 18 amino acids. Looked up from germline, CDR1 is SGHVS and CDR2 is FNYEAQ. J was trimmed by 1 base and V by 1 base; bases with no gene match: 8. The CDR3 spells CASSLESGTSRNTGELFF. CDR3 DNA: TGTGCCAGCAGCTTAGAATCCGGGACTAGTAGGAACACCGGGGAGCTGTTTTTT.

The J gene is TRBJ1-5, the V gene TRBV30, with a weak D call TRBD1 (6 bases). Germline CDR1 is GTSNPN and CDR2 is SVGIG (reference sequence). V was trimmed by 2 bases and J by 0 bases, leaving 8 bases between them. CDR3 length: 14 residues. The CDR3 DNA is TGTGCCTGGAGTTACAGGGATAGCAATCAGCCCCAGCATTTT. Its translation is CAWSYRDSNQPQHF.

This clonotype has a count of ten or more. V is TRBV24-1 and J is TRBJ2-5; D ambiguous. Trimming removed 2 bases from V and 5 bases from J, with 5 bases in between. CDR1 is KGHDR and CDR2 is SFDVKD in the germline V gene. CDR3 length: 12 amino acids. The CDR3 DNA follows: TGTGCCACCAGTGATTCCCCGGAGACCCAGTACTTC. Its translation is CATSDSPETQYF.

The chain uses TRBV25-1 and TRBJ2-7; D is uncertain. Trimming left V 0 bases short and J 9 bases short, with 9 bases between. Germline CDR1 MGHDK, CDR2 SYGVNS. CDR3 size: 12 residues. As DNA, the CDR3 is TGTGCCAGCAGTGAATACCGCTTAGGGCAGTACTTC. The encoded protein is CASSEYRLGQYF.

The chain uses TRBV18 and TRBJ2-1; 10 nucleotides align to TRBD2. The CDR3 consists of 15 residues. Trimming at V came to 2 bases and at J to 7 bases, leaving 5 bases not matched to a gene. The germline CDR1 and CDR2 sequences are KGHSH and LQKENI. CDR3 region: CASSPASGSFNEQFF. In nucleotides, the CDR3 is TGTGCCAGCTCACCAGCTAGCGGGAGCTTTAATGAGCAGTTCTTC.

This clonotype was seen more than once but under ten times. This rearrangement joins TRBV10-3 to TRBJ2-7; D is undetermined. V was trimmed by 0 bases and J by 0 bases, leaving 9 bases between them. This CDR3 region has 15 residues. Per the germline V gene, CDR1 is ENHRY and CDR2 is SYGVKD. CDR3 loop: CAISESYRASYEQYF. The CDR3 coding sequence is TGTGCCATCAGTGAGTCGTATCGCGCCTCCTACGAGCAGTACTTC.

This clonotype appeared a few times. The gene calls are TRBV20-1 and TRBJ1-6, with 8 bases lining up with TRBD1. Germline values: CDR1 DFQATT, CDR2 SNEGSKA (reference sequence). With V trimmed by 5 bases and J by 9 bases, 9 bases remained unmatched. The length of the CDR3 is 14 residues. The CDR3: CSAPRQGLGSPLHF. In DNA form, the CDR3 reads TGCAGTGCTCCGAGACAGGGGTTGGGTTCACCCCTCCACTTT.

V is TRBV28 and J is TRBJ1-2, with 7 bases matching TRBD1. CDR3 length equals 15 residues. Germline-derived CDR1 and CDR2 are MDHEN and SYDVKM. J gave up 4 bases and V 3 bases, and 8 bases lay outside the gene matches. The CDR3 bases are TGTGCCAGCAGTTTCCATCGGACAGGCTCCTATGGCTACACCTTC. Translating it yields CASSFHRTGSYGYTF.

The chain has TRBV7-8 and TRBJ2-2, with D possibly being TRBD1 (5 bases). Per the germline V gene, CDR1 is SGHVS and CDR2 is FQNEAQ. Between the trimmed V and J ends, which lost 0 bases and 1 base, there was a span of 12 bases. There are 17 residues in the CDR3. The CDR3 protein is CASSLAFRTMNTGELFF. Written as DNA, the CDR3 is TGTGCCAGCAGCTTAGCCTTTAGGACAATGAACACCGGGGAGCTGTTTTTT.

Comment on this clonotype: A much larger clone differs from this one at a single base, so this may be a read error. The rearrangement links TRBV7-9 to TRBJ1-1; no clear D. Germline-derived CDR1 and CDR2 are SEHNR and FQNEAQ (reference sequence). Trimming removed 2 bases at V and 7 bases at J, with 17 bases between. The CDR3 is 15 residues long. The CDR3 region is CASSLISGIQLEAFF. CDR3 bases: TGTGCCAGCAGCTTAATTTCGGGGATCCAACTTGAAGCTTTCTTT.

This clonotype was seen ten or more times. The chain carries TRBV10-3 and TRBJ2-5; D might be TRBD2 (6 bases). CDR1 is ENHRY, CDR2 SYGVKD, per germline. The CDR3 loop spans 13 amino acids. The ends were cut back, 7 bases at V and 7 bases at J, with 16 bases in the middle. The CDR3 DNA sequence: TGTGCCATCACGGGGGACCCCCAGGTGACCCAGTACTTC. It specifies CAITGDPQVTQYF.

This clonotype was seen a handful of times. The chain carries TRBV12-3 or TRBV12-4 and TRBJ2-7; 11 bases fit TRBD2. The CDR3 spans 16 residues. V gave up 4 bases and J gave up 4 bases; unmatched junction bases: 9. CDR3 region: CASSSSPTSGGYEQYF. The CDR3 coding sequence is TGTGCCAGCAGTTCTTCTCCTACTAGCGGGGGTTACGAGCAGTACTTC.

There are a few counts of this clonotype. The chain combines TRBV28 with TRBJ1-2; 8 positions match TRBD1. Germline V gene data show CDR1 as MDHEN and CDR2 as SYDVKM. V dropped 1 base and J dropped 8; count of bases not matched to a gene: 6. The length of the CDR3 is 14 residues. CDR3 bases: TGTGCCAGCAGTTTATCGACGGACAGGGACGGCTACACCTTC. Translated: CASSLSTDRDGYTF.

This rearrangement joins TRBV9 to TRBJ1-2; D is unclear. CDR3 length: 13 amino acids. The ends were cut back, 3 bases at V and 2 bases at J, with 8 bases in the middle. From germline, CDR1 is SGDLS and CDR2 YYNGEE. CDR3: CASSAQGNYGYTF. The CDR3 DNA is TGTGCCAGCAGCGCCCAAGGGAACTATGGCTACACCTTC.

This chain uses TRBV14 with TRBJ1-1; D gene unclear. The germline CDR1 and CDR2 sequences are SGHDN and FVKESK. The CDR3 has 11 residues. Trimming cost V 5 bases and J 3 bases, with 4 bases left between them. CDR3 bases: TGTGCCAGCAGCGCTTACACTGAAGCTTTCTTT. This translates into CASSAYTEAFF.

V gene TRBV6-5 combines with J gene TRBJ1-1; D might be TRBD1 (5 bases). The CDR3 is made up of 15 amino acids. Per the germline V gene, CDR1 is MNHEY and CDR2 is SVGAGI. The V end lost 2 bases, the J end lost 2 bases, and 12 bases lay between the germline ends. The CDR3 nucleotides read TGTGCCAGCAGTTACGCGAGTACAGGAAACACTGAAGCTTTCTTT. This translates into CASSYASTGNTEAFF.

This clonotype appeared a few times. The chain carries TRBV2 and TRBJ2-7; 8 bases agree with TRBD1. The CDR3 has 16 residues. The V segment lost 7 bases and the J segment 2 bases; nucleotides outside the gene matches: 13. Germline CDR1 and CDR2: SNHLY and FYNNEI. CDR3 coding DNA: TGTGCCAGCACCGGACAGGGCCGAAGGATAACCTACGAGCAGTACTTC. This codes for CASTGQGRRITYEQYF.